Shown below are 5 T cell receptor beta chains from a single sample sequenced in a study of blood T cell repertoires in COVID-19. The protocol was immunoSEQ multiplex PCR, while the TCRdb copy is restricted to in-frame clones and leaves out a portion. The sample shows around 72,000 clones, 70% to 90% of them seen only once. Sequenced: peripheral blood. Receptors were obtained from a man aged 65 to 85 with active or convalescent COVID-19.

The rearrangement joins TRBV5-1 to TRBJ2-1; possible D gene TRBD2, 6 bases. V lost 5 bases and J lost 2, with 17 bases in between. CDR3 length equals 16 residues. Germline CDR1 reads SGHRS; CDR2 reads YFSETQ. The CDR3 protein is CASSHLGDSPYNEQFF. As DNA, the CDR3 is TGCGCCAGCAGTCACCTTGGGGACTCACCCTACAATGAGCAGTTCTTC.

The V and J genes are TRBV15 and TRBJ2-7, with 7 positions matching TRBD2. V lost 0 bases to trimming and J lost 5 bases; unmatched junction nucleotides: 13. CDR1 LNHNV and CDR2 YYDKDF come from the germline V gene (reference sequence). This CDR3 contains 17 residues. CDR3 sequence (DNA): TGTGCCACCAGCAGAGATGCCCTTGGGGGGGAGTACCACGAGCAGTACTTC. Its protein product is CATSRDALGGEYHEQYF.

The chain is built from TRBV28 and TRBJ2-5; TRBD1 matches 8 bases. Germline loops: CDR1 MDHEN, CDR2 SYDVKM. The ends lost 4 bases at V and 1 base at J; junction bases unmatched: 5. This CDR3 contains 15 residues. The CDR3 region has the DNA TGTGCCAGCAGTTCAGGACAGGGAGGCCAAGAGACCCAGTACTTC. This sequence encodes CASSSGQGGQETQYF. The whole variable domain, remainder taken from reference TRBV28 and TRBJ2-5, is DVKVTQSSRYLVKRTGEKVFLECVQDMDHENMFWYRQDPGLGLRLIYFSYDVKMKEKGDIPEGYSVSREKKERFSLILESASTNQTSMYLCASSSGQGGQETQYFGPGTRLLVL.

This clone was observed once. The rearrangement links TRBV5-1 to TRBJ2-4; D is possibly TRBD2 (6 bases). V was pared by 2 bases and J by 3 bases, with 15 bases between. This CDR3 has 16 residues. CDR1 and CDR2 (germline): SGHRS, YFSETQ. In DNA, the CDR3 is TGCGCCAGCAGCTTAAGTGTTCAGGGAGGCAAAAACATTCAGTACTTC. This encodes CASSLSVQGGKNIQYF.

The J gene is TRBJ2-7, the V gene TRBV7-3; 8 bases fit TRBD1. J was trimmed by 0 bases and V by 6 bases; bases with no gene match: 4. The CDR3 contains 14 residues. Germline CDR1 reads SGHTA; CDR2 reads FQGTGA. CDR3 nucleotides: TGTGCCAGCAGGCGGGACAGGAGCTCCTACGAGCAGTACTTC. This gives the protein CASRRDRSSYEQYF.